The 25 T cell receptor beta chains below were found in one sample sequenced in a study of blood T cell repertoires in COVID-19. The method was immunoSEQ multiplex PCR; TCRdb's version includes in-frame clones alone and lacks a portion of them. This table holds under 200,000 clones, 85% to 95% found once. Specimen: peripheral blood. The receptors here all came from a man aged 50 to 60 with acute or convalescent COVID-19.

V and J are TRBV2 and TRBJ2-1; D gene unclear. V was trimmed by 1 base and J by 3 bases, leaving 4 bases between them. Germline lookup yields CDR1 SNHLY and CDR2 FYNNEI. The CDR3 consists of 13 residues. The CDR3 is CASSEGGYNEQFF. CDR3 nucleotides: TGTGCCAGCAGTGAAGGCGGCTACAATGAGCAGTTCTTC.

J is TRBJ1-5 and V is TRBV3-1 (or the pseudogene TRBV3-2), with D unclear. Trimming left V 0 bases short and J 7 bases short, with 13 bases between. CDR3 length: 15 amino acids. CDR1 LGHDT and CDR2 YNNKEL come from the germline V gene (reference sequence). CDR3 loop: CASSQDSSRGQPQHF. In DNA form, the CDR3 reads TGTGCCAGCAGCCAAGATAGCTCCCGAGGGCAGCCCCAGCATTTT.

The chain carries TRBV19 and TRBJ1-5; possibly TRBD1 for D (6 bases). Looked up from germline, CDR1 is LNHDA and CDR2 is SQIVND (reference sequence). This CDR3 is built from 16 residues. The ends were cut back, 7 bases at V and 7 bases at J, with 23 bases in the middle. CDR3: CASTEARSRGNQPQHF. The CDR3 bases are TGTGCCAGTACCGAAGCCAGGTCTAGGGGGAACCAGCCCCAGCATTTT. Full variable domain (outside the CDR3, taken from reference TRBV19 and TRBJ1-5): DGGITQSPKYLFRKEGQNVTLSCEQNLNHDAMYWYRQDPGQGLRLIYYSQIVNDFQKGDIAEGYSVSREKKESFPLTVTSAQKNPTAFYLCASTEARSRGNQPQHFGDGTRLSIL.

The CDR3 is CASSRDRGGYTF. The CDR3 DNA sequence: TGTGCCAGCAGCCGGGACAGGGGCGGCTACACCTTC. The rearrangement joins TRBV3-1 (or the pseudogene TRBV3-2) to TRBJ1-2; 10 nucleotides line up with TRBD1. J lost 8 bases, V lost 4 bases, and 1 base had no gene match. The V gene's germline CDR1 is LGHDT and CDR2 YNNKEL (reference sequence). The CDR3 has 12 amino acids.

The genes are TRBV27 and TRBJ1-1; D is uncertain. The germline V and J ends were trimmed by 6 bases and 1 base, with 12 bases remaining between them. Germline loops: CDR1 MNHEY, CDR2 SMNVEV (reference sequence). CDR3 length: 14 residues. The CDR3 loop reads CASRRSAGNTEAFF. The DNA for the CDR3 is TGTGCCAGCAGACGGTCCGCCGGGAACACTGAAGCTTTCTTT.

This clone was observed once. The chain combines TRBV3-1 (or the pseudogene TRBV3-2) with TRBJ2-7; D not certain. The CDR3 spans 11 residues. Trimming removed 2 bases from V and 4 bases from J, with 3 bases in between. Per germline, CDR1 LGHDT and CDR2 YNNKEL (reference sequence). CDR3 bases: TGTGCCAGCAGCCAACAGTACGAGCAGTACTTC. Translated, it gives CASSQQYEQYF.

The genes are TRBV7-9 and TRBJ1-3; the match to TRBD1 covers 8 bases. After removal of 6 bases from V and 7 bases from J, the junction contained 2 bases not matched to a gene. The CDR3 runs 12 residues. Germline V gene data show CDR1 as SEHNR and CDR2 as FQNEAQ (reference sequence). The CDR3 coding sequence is TGTGCCAGCAGGCAGGGGGCCAACACCATATATTTT. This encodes CASRQGANTIYF.

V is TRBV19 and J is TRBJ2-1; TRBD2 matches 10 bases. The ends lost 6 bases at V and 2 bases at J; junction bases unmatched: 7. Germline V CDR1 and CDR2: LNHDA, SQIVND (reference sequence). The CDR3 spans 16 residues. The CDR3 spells CASRLLAGGTYNEQFF. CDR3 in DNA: TGTGCCAGTAGATTATTAGCGGGAGGAACCTACAATGAGCAGTTCTTC.

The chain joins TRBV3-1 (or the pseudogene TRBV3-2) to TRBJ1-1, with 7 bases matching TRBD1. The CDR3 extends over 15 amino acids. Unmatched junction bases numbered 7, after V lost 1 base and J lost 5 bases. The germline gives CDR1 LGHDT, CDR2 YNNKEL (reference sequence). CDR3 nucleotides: TGTGCCAGCAGCCAAGTTACCAGGGGGAGGACTGAAGCTTTCTTT. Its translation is CASSQVTRGRTEAFF.

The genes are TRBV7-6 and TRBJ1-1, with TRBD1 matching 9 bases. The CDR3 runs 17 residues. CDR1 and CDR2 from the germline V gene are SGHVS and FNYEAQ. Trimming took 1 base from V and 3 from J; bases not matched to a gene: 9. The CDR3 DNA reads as TGTGCCAGCAGCTTAGGACCCTTACAGGGGGCCGACACTGAAGCTTTCTTT. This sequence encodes CASSLGPLQGADTEAFF.

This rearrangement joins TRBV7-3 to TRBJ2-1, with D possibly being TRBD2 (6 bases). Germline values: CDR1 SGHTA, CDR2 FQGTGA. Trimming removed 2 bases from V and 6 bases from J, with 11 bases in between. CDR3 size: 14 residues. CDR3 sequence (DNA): TGTGCCAGCAGCTTACAGACTAGTGGCAATGAGCAGTTCTTC. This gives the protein CASSLQTSGNEQFF.

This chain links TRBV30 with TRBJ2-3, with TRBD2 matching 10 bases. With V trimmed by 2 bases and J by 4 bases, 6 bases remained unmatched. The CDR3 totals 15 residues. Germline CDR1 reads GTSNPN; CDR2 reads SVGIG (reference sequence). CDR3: CAWSPAGGPADTQYF. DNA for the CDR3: TGTGCCTGGAGTCCAGCGGGGGGGCCGGCAGATACGCAGTATTTT.

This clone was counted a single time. The CDR3 sequence is CASSPTAGGGREQYF. The DNA of the CDR3 is TGTGCCAGCAGTCCGACCGCCGGGGGAGGGCGGGAGCAGTACTTC. The chain uses TRBV6-5 and TRBJ2-7, with 7 bases matching TRBD2. The CDR3 has 15 residues. The trim removed 5 bases at V and 7 bases at J, leaving 14 bases unmatched. The germline CDR1 and CDR2 sequences are MNHEY and SVGAGI.

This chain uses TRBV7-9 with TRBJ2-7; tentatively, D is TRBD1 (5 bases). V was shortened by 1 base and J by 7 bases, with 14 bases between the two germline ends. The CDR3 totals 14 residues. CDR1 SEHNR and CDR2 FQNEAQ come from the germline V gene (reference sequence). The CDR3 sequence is CASSLDTGHSEQYF. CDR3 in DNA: TGTGCCAGCAGCTTAGACACCGGACACTCGGAGCAGTACTTC.

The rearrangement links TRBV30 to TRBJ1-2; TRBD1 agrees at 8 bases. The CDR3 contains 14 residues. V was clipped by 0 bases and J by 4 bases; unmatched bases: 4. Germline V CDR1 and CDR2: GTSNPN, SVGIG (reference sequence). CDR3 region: CAWSVLDRGYGYTF. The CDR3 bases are TGTGCCTGGAGTGTACTCGACAGGGGCTATGGCTACACCTTC.

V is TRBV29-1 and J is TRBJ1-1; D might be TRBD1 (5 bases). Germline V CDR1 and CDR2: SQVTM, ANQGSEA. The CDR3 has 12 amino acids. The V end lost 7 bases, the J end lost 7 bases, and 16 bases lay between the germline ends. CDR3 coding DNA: TGCAGCGCCTGGTCAGGGAGGGGTGAAGCTTTCTTT. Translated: CSAWSGRGEAFF. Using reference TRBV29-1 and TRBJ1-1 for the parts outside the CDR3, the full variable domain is SAVISQKPSRDICQRGTSLTIQCQVDSQVTMMFWYRQQPGQSLTLIATANQGSEATYESGFVIDKFPISRPNLTFSTLTVSNMSPEDSSIYLCSAWSGRGEAFFGQGTRLTVV.

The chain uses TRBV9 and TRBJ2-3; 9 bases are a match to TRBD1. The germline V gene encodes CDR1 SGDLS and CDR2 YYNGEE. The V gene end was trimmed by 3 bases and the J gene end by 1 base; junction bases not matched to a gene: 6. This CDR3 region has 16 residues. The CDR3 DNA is TGTGCCAGCAGCGCCACAGGGGGCCTGGGCACAGATACGCAGTATTTT. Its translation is CASSATGGLGTDTQYF.

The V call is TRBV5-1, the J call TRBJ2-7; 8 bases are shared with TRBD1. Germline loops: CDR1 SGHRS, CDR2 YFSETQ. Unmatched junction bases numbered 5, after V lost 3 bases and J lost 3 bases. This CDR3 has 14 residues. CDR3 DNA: TGCGCCAGCAGCTCGGGACAGGATCACTACGAGCAGTACTTC. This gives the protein CASSSGQDHYEQYF.

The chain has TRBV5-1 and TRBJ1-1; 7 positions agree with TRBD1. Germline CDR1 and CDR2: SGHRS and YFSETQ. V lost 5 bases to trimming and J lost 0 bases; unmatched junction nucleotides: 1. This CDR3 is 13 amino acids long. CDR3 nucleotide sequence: TGCGCCAGCAGTGGGACAGTGAACACTGAAGCTTTCTTT. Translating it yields CASSGTVNTEAFF.

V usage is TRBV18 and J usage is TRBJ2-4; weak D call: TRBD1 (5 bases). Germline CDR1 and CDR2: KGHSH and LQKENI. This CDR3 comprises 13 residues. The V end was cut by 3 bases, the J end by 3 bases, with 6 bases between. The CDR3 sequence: CASSPDNKNIQYF. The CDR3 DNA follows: TGTGCCAGCTCACCGGACAACAAAAACATTCAGTACTTC.

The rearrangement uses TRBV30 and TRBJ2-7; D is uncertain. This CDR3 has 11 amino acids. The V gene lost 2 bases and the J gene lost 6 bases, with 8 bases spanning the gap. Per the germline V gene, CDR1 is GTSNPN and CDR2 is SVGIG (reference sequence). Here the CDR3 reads CAWSPTGEQYF. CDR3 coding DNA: TGTGCCTGGAGTCCAACGGGCGAGCAGTACTTC.

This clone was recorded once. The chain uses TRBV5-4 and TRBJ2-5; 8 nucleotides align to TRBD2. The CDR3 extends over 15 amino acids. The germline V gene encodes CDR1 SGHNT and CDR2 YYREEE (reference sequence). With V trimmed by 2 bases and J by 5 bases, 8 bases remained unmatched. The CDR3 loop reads CASSFFTGGAETQYF. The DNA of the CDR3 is TGTGCCAGCAGCTTTTTTACCGGGGGGGCTGAGACCCAGTACTTC. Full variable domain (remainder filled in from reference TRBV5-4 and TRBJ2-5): ETGVTQSPTHLIKTRGQQVTLRCSSQSGHNTVSWYQQALGQGPQFIFQYYREEENGRGNFPPRFSGLQFPNYSSELNVNALELDDSALYLCASSFFTGGAETQYFGPGTRLLVL.

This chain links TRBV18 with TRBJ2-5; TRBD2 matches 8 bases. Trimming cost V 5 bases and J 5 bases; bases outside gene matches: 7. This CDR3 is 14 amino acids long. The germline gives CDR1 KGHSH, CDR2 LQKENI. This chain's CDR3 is CASSAGSGGETQYF. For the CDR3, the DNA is TGTGCCAGCTCAGCCGGGAGCGGGGGTGAGACCCAGTACTTC. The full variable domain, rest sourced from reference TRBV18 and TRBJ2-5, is NAGVMQNPRHLVRRRGQEARLRCSPMKGHSHVYWYRQLPEEGLKFMVYLQKENIIDESGMPKERFSAEFPKEGPSILRIQQVVRGDSAAYFCASSAGSGGETQYFGPGTRLLVL.

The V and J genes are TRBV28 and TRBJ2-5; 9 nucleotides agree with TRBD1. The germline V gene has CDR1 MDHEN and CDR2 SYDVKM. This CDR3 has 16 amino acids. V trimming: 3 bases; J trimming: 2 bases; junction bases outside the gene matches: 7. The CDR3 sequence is CASSLWGQGKQETQYF. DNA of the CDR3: TGTGCCAGCAGTTTGTGGGGACAGGGAAAACAAGAGACCCAGTACTTC.

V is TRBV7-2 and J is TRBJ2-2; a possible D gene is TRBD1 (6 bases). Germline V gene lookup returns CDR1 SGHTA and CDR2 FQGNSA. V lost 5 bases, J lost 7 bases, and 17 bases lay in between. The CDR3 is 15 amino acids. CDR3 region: CASSPKTGGVGELFF. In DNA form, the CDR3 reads TGTGCCAGCAGCCCCAAGACAGGAGGTGTCGGGGAGCTGTTTTTT.